The 9 T cell receptor beta chains below all came from one sample that was sequenced in a study of beta chain features in type 1 diabetes listed by TCRdb under 2018. The library relied on the immunoSEQ multiplex PCR assay. The entire isolated RNA was reverse transcribed using the High Capacity cDNA Reverse Transcription Kit, and thus expressed TCRB transcripts were sequenced. TCRdb retrieved this table from immuneACCESS and kept in-frame rearrangements only. Not all clones are present; in checked studies, unresolved V genes account for under half, and no reason is known for the remainder. The sample table records around 450,000 clones; about an eighth of these occur just once. The top ten clones comprise less than 0.06% of the sample. The material sequenced was naive CD4+ T cells from blood. Reading the label with the study, this specimen's cell subset or site is: true naive CD4+ T cells. The origin of the receptors is a woman aged 18-30 years in good health.

This rearrangement joins TRBV6-5 to TRBJ2-7, with D possibly being TRBD1 (5 bases). Trimming removed 5 bases from V and 6 bases from J, with 17 bases in between. Germline assignment: CDR1 MNHEY and CDR2 SVGAGI. The CDR3 totals 14 residues. The DNA for the CDR3 is TGTGCCAGCAGTGCCCAGGGAATTGAGACCGAGCAGTACTTC. Amino acid sequence: CASSAQGIETEQYF.

The V and J genes are TRBV7-8 and TRBJ2-5; 11 bases map to TRBD2. The CDR3 is 13 residues long. V gave up 11 bases and J gave up 4 bases; unmatched junction bases: 6. Germline-derived CDR1 and CDR2 are SGHVS and FQNEAQ. CDR3 DNA sequence: TGTGCCGTAGCGGGAGGGCCCAGAGAGACCCAGTACTTC. Protein: CAVAGGPRETQYF.

This rearrangement joins TRBV28 to TRBJ1-2; D is ambiguous. Germline V gene data show CDR1 as MDHEN and CDR2 as SYDVKM. This CDR3 has 14 residues. V lost 2 bases to trimming and J lost 0 bases, with 7 bases between them. The CDR3 DNA is TGTGCCAGCAGTTTAGCGGGGACTAACTATGGCTACACCTTC. Protein sequence: CASSLAGTNYGYTF.

This chain links TRBV7-3 with TRBJ2-1, with D tentatively TRBD1 (6 bases). Germline V lookup: CDR1 SGHTA, CDR2 FQGTGA. Trimming shortened V by 2 bases and J by 5 bases, and 10 bases separated the two germline ends. CDR3 length equals 14 residues. In DNA form, the CDR3 reads TGTGCCAGCAGCTTAGGCACAGGGAACAATGAGCAGTTCTTC. This codes for CASSLGTGNNEQFF. Filled out from reference TRBV7-3 and TRBJ2-1, the complete variable domain reads GAGVSQTPSNKVTEKGKYVELRCDPISGHTALYWYRQSLGQGPEFLIYFQGTGAADDSGLPNDRFFAVRPEGSVSTLKIQRTERGDSAVYLCASSLGTGNNEQFFGPGTRLTVL.

This clone was picked up a small number of times. The rearrangement links TRBV7-9 to TRBJ1-2; D gene ambiguous. CDR1 and CDR2 (germline): SEHNR, FQNEAQ (reference sequence). Trimming removed 5 bases at V and 5 bases at J, with 12 bases between. CDR3 size: 13 residues. CDR3 nucleotides: TGTGCCAGCAGCCAAAAGGCCGAGTATGGCTACACCTTC. Its translation is CASSQKAEYGYTF.

In this sample, this clone turned up many times. The chain has TRBV30 and TRBJ2-5; tentatively, D is TRBD1 or TRBD2 (6 bases each). Trimming removed 5 bases at V and 9 bases at J, with 16 bases between. Germline CDR1 GTSNPN, CDR2 SVGIG (reference sequence). The CDR3 length is 12 residues. The CDR3 bases are TGTGCCTGGGGAGGGGGGCCTCAGGCCCAGTACTTC. This sequence encodes CAWGGGPQAQYF.

In its sample, this clone was seen a few times. This chain connects TRBV4-1 to TRBJ2-5; 7 nucleotides agree with TRBD2. CDR1 and CDR2 from the germline V gene are MGHRA and YSYEKL. CDR3 size: 16 residues. With 4 bases clipped from V and 2 bases from J, the junction kept 10 bases outside the gene matches. The CDR3 nucleotides are TGCGCCAGCAGCCCTCAACAGCGGGGAAGGCAAGAGACCCAGTACTTC. It is translated as CASSPQQRGRQETQYF.

This clone was counted a few times. This sequence joins TRBV28 and TRBJ1-3; D may be TRBD1 (6 bases). V lost 6 bases and J lost 0, with 9 bases in between. Germline CDR1 reads MDHEN; CDR2 reads SYDVKM. The CDR3 totals 14 residues. The CDR3 loop is CASRMTGSGNTIYF. The CDR3 DNA follows: TGTGCCAGCAGGATGACAGGCTCTGGAAACACCATATATTTT. The full variable domain, completed using reference TRBV28 and TRBJ1-3, is DVKVTQSSRYLVKRTGEKVFLECVQDMDHENMFWYRQDPGLGLRLIYFSYDVKMKEKGDIPEGYSVSREKKERFSLILESASTNQTSMYLCASRMTGSGNTIYFGEGSWLTVV.

This chain connects TRBV2 to TRBJ2-7; D may be TRBD1 (6 bases). CDR3 length: 14 residues. The germline V gene has CDR1 SNHLY and CDR2 FYNNEI. Trimming shortened V by 7 bases and J by 2 bases, and 15 bases separated the two germline ends. The CDR3 spells CASIQLGGTYEQYV. The CDR3 coding sequence is TGTGCCAGCATTCAACTAGGGGGTACCTACGAGCAGTACGTC.